These 22 T cell receptor beta chains were all obtained from the same sample, sequenced in a study of T cell repertoires in cytomegalovirus infection. No antigen has been assigned to these receptors. TCRdb reprocessed the reads via MiXCR and lists one record per CDR3 protein. This table holds about 830,000 distinct CDR3 sequences, about 30% found once. The input for sequencing was cultured CD8+ T cells from PBMCs, taken from culture after CMV antigen stimulation. The source is a human donor in good health (CMV status not recorded). Some clones in this sample may be carry-over from other donors' samples.

V is TRBV7-6 and J is TRBJ1-1, with TRBD1 matching 10 bases. The CDR3 covers 13 residues. V shed 4 bases and J 12 bases; nucleotides not matched to a gene: 8. Germline assignment: CDR1 SGHVS and CDR2 FNYEAQ. The DNA of the CDR3 is TGTGCCAGCAGCTCCCCTGAGGGACAGGGGTCTTTCTTT. As protein: CASSSPEGQGSFF.

The V call is TRBV7-3, the J call TRBJ2-1; 8 bases are a match to TRBD2. The CDR3 is 21 residues long. Trimming took 0 bases from V and 3 from J; bases not matched to a gene: 19. The germline V gene encodes CDR1 SGHTA and CDR2 FQGTGA. CDR3 nucleotides: TGTGCCAGCAGCTTAACGCCCCGACCTTCGCCCTCGGGGGGGGGCTACAATGAGCAGTTCTTC. Its protein product is CASSLTPRPSPSGGGYNEQFF.

This clonotype was seen a few times. The chain recombines TRBV19 with TRBJ1-1, with D possibly being TRBD1 (5 bases). There are 15 residues in the CDR3. The V gene lost 6 bases and the J gene lost 1 base, with 15 bases spanning the gap. CDR1 and CDR2 from the germline V gene are LNHDA and SQIVND (reference sequence). CDR3 sequence (DNA): TGTGCCAGTAGCCCCGGGACCCCGTGGAACACTGAAGCTTTCTTT. Translated: CASSPGTPWNTEAFF.

The chain employs TRBV2 and TRBJ2-7; the D gene is possibly TRBD1 (6 bases). CDR1 SNHLY and CDR2 FYNNEI come from the germline V gene. Deletions cut 4 bases from V and 3 bases from J, with 10 bases between. The CDR3 has 13 amino acids. The CDR3 nucleotides are TGTGCCAGCAGTGCCGGACAGATCTACGAGCAGTACTTC. Translating it yields CASSAGQIYEQYF. Drawing the rest from reference TRBV2 and TRBJ2-7, the complete variable domain is EPEVTQTPSHQVTQMGQEVILRCVPISNHLYFYWYRQILGQKVEFLVSFYNNEISEKSEIFDDQFSVERPDGSNFTLKIRSTKLEDSAMYFCASSAGQIYEQYFGPGTRLTVT.

This chain joins TRBV3-1 and TRBJ2-1, with D unclear. The CDR3 loop spans 15 amino acids. CDR1 is LGHDT and CDR2 is YNNKEL in the germline V gene (reference sequence). Trimming took 1 base from V and 8 from J, leaving 15 bases between them. This chain's CDR3 is CASSQAPGKVDEQFF. DNA for the CDR3: TGTGCCAGCAGCCAAGCCCCAGGTAAGGTGGATGAGCAGTTCTTC.

This clonotype has only a few counts. V is TRBV4-1 and J is TRBJ2-7, with TRBD1 matching over 7 bases. Unmatched junction bases numbered 5, after V lost 1 base and J lost 5 bases. The CDR3 is made up of 14 amino acids. CDR1 and CDR2 (germline): MGHRA, YSYEKL. CDR3 in amino acids: CASSQVYRGHEQYF. CDR3 in DNA: TGCGCCAGCAGCCAAGTTTACAGGGGCCACGAGCAGTACTTC.

This clonotype was seen repeatedly, ten times or more. This chain connects TRBV7-9 to TRBJ2-1; 14 nucleotides line up with TRBD2. The CDR3 is 17 residues long. Trimming took 3 bases from V and 6 from J; bases not matched to a gene: 7. Germline V gives CDR1 SEHNR, CDR2 FQNEAQ (reference sequence). The CDR3 bases are TGTGCCAGCAGCTTGGTAGGACTAGCGGGGGGATCCAATGAGCAGTTCTTC. Protein sequence: CASSLVGLAGGSNEQFF.

The V gene is TRBV7-6, the J gene TRBJ1-6; 9 bases line up with TRBD1. V dropped 4 bases and J dropped 9; count of bases not matched to a gene: 7. Germline V gene sequence: CDR1 SGHVS, CDR2 FNYEAQ. The CDR3 contains 15 residues. DNA for the CDR3: TGTGCCAGCAGCTCCACAGGGGGCGGAGGTTCACCCCTCCACTTT. Amino acid sequence: CASSSTGGGGSPLHF. Variable domain in full (rest from reference TRBV7-6 and TRBJ1-6): GAGVSQSPRYKVTKRGQDVALRCDPISGHVSLYWYRQALGQGPEFLTYFNYEAQQDKSGLPNDRFSAERPEGSISTLTIQRTEQRDSAMYRCASSSTGGGGSPLHFGNGTRLTVT.

The sample holds a few counts of this clonotype. The chain combines TRBV18 with TRBJ2-7; TRBD2 is a possible D gene (5 bases). The CDR3 loop spans 14 amino acids. Germline-derived CDR1 and CDR2 are KGHSH and LQKENI. V shed 6 bases and J shed 6 bases, with 18 bases lying between them. The CDR3 DNA sequence: TGTGCCAGCTCCCTCTCCTCCATAGCGCCCGAGCAGTACTTC. As protein: CASSLSSIAPEQYF.

CDR3 sequence (DNA): TGTGCCAGCAGTGACTCCTATACGCAGTATTTT. Encoded protein: CASSDSYTQYF. The V call is TRBV6-4, the J call TRBJ2-3; D not certain. The germline V and J ends were trimmed by 0 bases and 7 bases, with 2 bases remaining between them. Germline V gene sequence: CDR1 MRHNA, CDR2 SNTAGT. This CDR3 is 11 amino acids long.

About this clonotype itself: One end of the junction fails to match germline, which may point to a read error. The chain is built from TRBV7-3 and TRBJ2-2; D perhaps matches TRBD2 (6 bases). Germline CDR1 and CDR2: SGHTA and FQGTGA. The CDR3 has 16 residues. The CDR3 spells CASSNTGKEGTGGLFF. The CDR3 DNA reads as TGTGCCAGCAGCAATACCGGGAAAGAGGGCACCGGGGGGCTGTTTTTT. Full variable domain (remainder filled in from reference TRBV7-3 and TRBJ2-2): GAGVSQTPSNKVTEKGKYVELRCDPISGHTALYWYRQSLGQGPEFLIYFQGTGAADDSGLPNDRFFAVRPEGSVSTLKIQRTERGDSAVYLCASSNTGKEGTGGLFFGEGSRLTVL.

This chain joins TRBV5-4 and TRBJ2-7; D may correspond to TRBD1 or TRBD2 (5 bases each). V was clipped by 4 bases and J by 5 bases, with 13 bases between them. The germline CDR1 and CDR2 sequences are SGHNT and YYREEE (reference sequence). CDR3 length: 13 residues. The CDR3 region is CASSLRDGDEQYF. The CDR3 coding sequence is TGTGCCAGCAGCCTTAGGGACGGCGACGAGCAGTACTTC.

Only a few counts were recorded for this clonotype. The V gene is TRBV5-1, the J gene TRBJ2-1; perhaps TRBD2 as D (7 bases). Trimming shortened V by 0 bases and J by 8 bases, and 21 bases separated the two germline ends. The CDR3 runs to 17 residues. Germline V lookup: CDR1 SGHRS, CDR2 YFSETQ. The CDR3 reads CASSLEGSGGLIYEQFF. CDR3 nucleotides: TGCGCCAGCAGCTTGGAGGGATCGGGGGGCCTTATCTATGAGCAGTTCTTC.

The table lists this clonotype with a few counts. This chain uses TRBV6-5 with TRBJ2-1; 8 nucleotides match TRBD1. In germline, CDR1 is MNHEY, CDR2 SVGAGI. Trimming took 5 bases from V and 8 from J; bases not matched to a gene: 8. This CDR3 comprises 14 residues. In DNA form, the CDR3 reads TGTGCCAGCAGTCCTTGGGACAGGCAAGATGAGCAGTTCTTC. Translated: CASSPWDRQDEQFF.

In this sample, this clonotype turned up a few times. V is TRBV10-3 and J is TRBJ2-3, with D maybe TRBD2 (6 bases). Trimming removed 4 bases at V and 6 bases at J, with 14 bases between. The CDR3 is 14 residues long. Per germline, CDR1 ENHRY and CDR2 SYGVKD. CDR3 coding DNA: TGTGCCATCAGTGGGAGGGCCCAAGGGGATACGCAGTATTTT. Amino acid sequence: CAISGRAQGDTQYF.

This chain uses TRBV13 with TRBJ2-3, with TRBD2 identical over 10 bases. Germline trimming cut 5 bases from V and 6 bases from J; bases unmatched to any gene: 14. In germline, CDR1 is PRHDT, CDR2 FYEKMQ (reference sequence). The CDR3 contains 17 residues. For the CDR3, the DNA is TGTGCCAGCAGCGGGTCGGGTAGCGGGGGGCCCCTGGATACGCAGTATTTT. This encodes CASSGSGSGGPLDTQYF.

J is TRBJ1-1 and V is TRBV19, with no clear D. Germline V gene lookup returns CDR1 LNHDA and CDR2 SQIVND (reference sequence). The CDR3 extends over 12 amino acids. The ends were cut back, 7 bases at V and 4 bases at J, with 10 bases in the middle. As DNA, the CDR3 is TGTGCCAGTAAAAATCCGGGCACTGAAGCTTTCTTT. Amino acid sequence: CASKNPGTEAFF.

J is TRBJ2-7 and V is TRBV6-5; the match to TRBD2 covers 9 bases. Per the germline V gene, CDR1 is MNHEY and CDR2 is SVGAGI. Trimming at V came to 3 bases and at J to 0 bases, leaving 9 bases not matched to a gene. The CDR3 sequence is 17 residues long. CDR3 in DNA: TGTGCCAGCAGTTATGACCAGCGGGGGGCTAGCTCCTACGAGCAGTACTTC. It is translated as CASSYDQRGASSYEQYF.

This rearrangement joins TRBV19 to TRBJ1-5; D unclear. Looked up from germline, CDR1 is LNHDA and CDR2 is SQIVND (reference sequence). This CDR3 has 15 residues. Trimming removed 2 bases from V and 0 bases from J, with 8 bases in between. CDR3 DNA sequence: TGTGCCAGTAGTATAAGCCGGTCTAGCAATCAGCCCCAGCATTTT. Encoded protein: CASSISRSSNQPQHF.

In regard to this clonotype: This may stem from a read error, because a much larger clone lies one nucleotide away. V gene TRBV7-6 combines with J gene TRBJ2-4; D assignment may be TRBD1 or TRBD2 (6 bases each). Looked up from germline, CDR1 is SGHVS and CDR2 is FNYEAQ. CDR3 length: 18 amino acids. The CDR3 bases are TGTGCCAGCAGCTTAGGGGGAGTCAAGGGGGAGGCCAAAATCATTCAGTACTTC. As protein: CASSLGGVKGEAKIIQYF.

The rearrangement joins TRBV24-1 to TRBJ2-1; 9 bases are a match to TRBD1. Trimming cost V 5 bases and J 3 bases; bases outside gene matches: 1. The CDR3 length is 14 residues. CDR1 KGHDR and CDR2 SFDVKD come from the germline V gene. This chain's CDR3 is CATSGTGVYNEQFF. In DNA form, the CDR3 reads TGTGCCACCAGTGGGACAGGGGTCTACAATGAGCAGTTCTTC.

This clonotype was seen more than once but under ten times. V gene TRBV6-1 combines with J gene TRBJ2-1; D remains unclear. Germline V lookup: CDR1 MNHNS, CDR2 SASEGT. V lost 3 bases, J lost 0 bases, and 9 bases lay in between. CDR3 length: 15 amino acids. The chain's CDR3 is CASSDGDPSYNEQFF. CDR3 nucleotides: TGTGCCAGCAGTGACGGAGACCCCTCCTACAATGAGCAGTTCTTC.